The next 10 T cell receptor beta chains were all read from a single sample in a study of blood T cell repertoires in COVID-19. Sequencing used immunoSEQ multiplex PCR; TCRdb keeps in-frame clones, though not all of them. This table holds about 94,000 clones, around 82% found once. The specimen sequenced was peripheral blood. These receptors all come from a man aged 55 to 70 with acute or convalescent COVID-19.

V gene TRBV5-1 combines with J gene TRBJ2-6; D remains ambiguous. This CDR3 has 15 amino acids. Germline V gene data show CDR1 as SGHRS and CDR2 as YFSETQ. Trimming shortened V by 4 bases and J by 0 bases, and 8 bases separated the two germline ends. This CDR3 reads CASSRQDSGANVLTF. The CDR3 DNA sequence: TGCGCCAGCAGCCGGCAGGACTCTGGGGCCAACGTCCTGACTTTC.

This clone was picked up one time. The chain links TRBV6-2 or TRBV6-3 to TRBJ1-1, with TRBD1 matching over 7 bases. V shed 2 bases, J shed 1 base, and the junction held 4 bases outside the gene matches. This CDR3 comprises 15 residues. From germline, CDR1 is MNHEY and CDR2 SVGEGT. The CDR3 DNA is TGTGCCAGCAGTTACGGGGACAGAGAGAACACTGAAGCTTTCTTT. Protein product: CASSYGDRENTEAFF.

There are a few counts of this clone. The gene calls are TRBV11-3 and TRBJ2-1; 11 bases match TRBD1. With V trimmed by 5 bases and J by 6 bases, 6 bases remained unmatched. The germline V gene encodes CDR1 SGHNT and CDR2 YENEEA. The CDR3 is made up of 15 amino acids. The CDR3 DNA sequence: TGTGCCAGCAGCCCCGGGACAGGGGGTGCCAATGAGCAGTTCTTC. This translates into CASSPGTGGANEQFF.

The chain has TRBV7-9 and TRBJ1-6, with a tentative D call TRBD1 (5 bases). Germline V gene data show CDR1 as SEHNR and CDR2 as FQNEAQ (reference sequence). The CDR3 is 13 residues long. V dropped 5 bases and J dropped 5 bases, with 7 bases sitting between them. CDR3 sequence reads: CASSGTDNSPLHF. CDR3 bases: TGTGCCAGCAGCGGGACTGATAATTCACCCCTCCACTTT.

This clone was seen once. This sequence joins TRBV30 and TRBJ2-3; 11 bases line up with TRBD2. The CDR3 runs 15 residues. Trimming took 2 bases from V and 6 from J; bases not matched to a gene: 7. Germline V gene data show CDR1 as GTSNPN and CDR2 as SVGIG (reference sequence). This CDR3 is CAWSTSGGYGDTQYF. For the CDR3, the DNA is TGTGCCTGGAGTACTAGCGGGGGATACGGGGATACGCAGTATTTT.

This sequence joins TRBV12-3 or TRBV12-4 and TRBJ1-2; D call uncertain. The CDR3 runs 13 residues. V was trimmed by 2 bases and J by 4 bases, leaving 8 bases between them. The CDR3 DNA sequence: TGTGCCAGCAGTTTACGGGAGGCCTATGGCTACACCTTC. This translates into CASSLREAYGYTF.

This chain links TRBV5-4 with TRBJ1-1, with D perhaps TRBD1 (6 bases). This CDR3 has 15 amino acids. The V end was cut by 3 bases, the J end by 4 bases, with 16 bases between. Germline CDR1 SGHNT, CDR2 YYREEE (reference sequence). The CDR3 sequence: CASSSGGAIGTEAFF. CDR3 bases: TGTGCCAGCAGCTCTGGGGGGGCGATAGGCACTGAAGCTTTCTTT.

J is TRBJ1-2 and V is TRBV7-3, with D perhaps matching TRBD1 (5 bases). Germline-derived CDR1 and CDR2 are SGHTA and FQGTGA. Trimming removed 5 bases from V and 11 bases from J, with 18 bases in between. This CDR3 is 13 amino acids long. The CDR3, as DNA: TGTGCCAGCAGCCCGGGGCAGGCAAGCGGGTACACCTTC. The encoded protein is CASSPGQASGYTF.

J is TRBJ2-7 and V is TRBV5-1, with TRBD1 matching over 7 bases. The CDR3 is 15 amino acids. Germline V CDR1 and CDR2: SGHRS, YFSETQ. V was clipped by 0 bases and J by 1 base; unmatched bases: 4. The CDR3 sequence is CASSLAKGASYEQYF. The CDR3 DNA is TGCGCCAGCAGCTTGGCCAAGGGGGCTTCCTACGAGCAGTACTTC.

V and J are TRBV5-1 and TRBJ1-1, with 7 nucleotides matching TRBD1. This CDR3 is built from 15 residues. V gave up 1 base and J gave up 3 bases; unmatched junction bases: 6. Germline values: CDR1 SGHRS, CDR2 YFSETQ. CDR3 coding DNA: TGCGCCAGCAGCTTGACAGGGGAGTTCGACACTGAAGCTTTCTTT. Protein sequence: CASSLTGEFDTEAFF.